The 8 T cell receptor beta chains below were found in one sample sequenced in a study of human T cells and chemical hapten exposure. One entry per CDR3 protein, called by TCRdb with MiXCR from the RACE reads. The data contain over 50,000 distinct CDR3 sequences, approximately 9.7% of them singletons. Regarding time point: pre-sensitization, week 0. Treatment denoted: therapeutic diphenylcyclopropenone sensitization with weekly scalp DPC. Total RNA was extracted from unfractionated whole blood. The sequencing used whole blood, collected in connection with sensitization to the hapten diphenylcyclopropenone (DPC). The receptors stem from a woman aged 25-40 years with alopecia areata. Some clones in this sample may be carry-over from other donors' samples.

By frequency in the sample, this clonotype is medium-sized. A much bigger clone sits one base away, suggesting this may be a read error. The V gene is TRBV13, the J gene TRBJ1-2; D gene uncertain. The CDR3 sequence is 14 residues long. Germline V gene lookup returns CDR1 PRHDT and CDR2 FYEKMQ (reference sequence). As DNA, the CDR3 is TGTGCCAGCAGCTTATCTCGGGATAACTATGGCTACAACTTC. Residues: CASSLSRDNYGYNF.

This clonotype was found many times. The V and J genes are TRBV12-3 or TRBV12-4 and TRBJ2-1; 8 positions agree with TRBD1. The junction had 7 bases not matched to a gene; V was cut back by 5 bases and J by 4 bases. The length of the CDR3 is 15 residues. The CDR3 spells CASSLTGVNYNEQFF. CDR3 nucleotides: TGTGCCAGCAGTCTGACAGGGGTCAATTACAATGAGCAGTTCTTC.

This clonotype has ten or more counts. The genes are TRBV29-1 and TRBJ1-3; D is ambiguous. Germline-derived CDR1 and CDR2 are SQVTM and ANQGSEA. Trimming left V 6 bases short and J 4 bases short, with 13 bases between. The CDR3 is made up of 13 amino acids. The CDR3 reads CSVVPGGGNTIYF. DNA for the CDR3: TGCAGCGTCGTACCGGGAGGAGGAAACACCATATATTTT. Complete variable domain (other parts from reference TRBV29-1 and TRBJ1-3): SAVISQKPSRDICQRGTSLTIQCQVDSQVTMMFWYRQQPGQSLTLIATANQGSEATYESGFVIDKFPISRPNLTFSTLTVSNMSPEDSSIYLCSVVPGGGNTIYFGEGSWLTVV.

This clonotype was seen many times. The rearrangement links TRBV20-1 to TRBJ1-6; 7 bases match TRBD1. This CDR3 comprises 15 residues. Germline V gene data show CDR1 as DFQATT and CDR2 as SNEGSKA (reference sequence). V shed 6 bases and J 7 bases; nucleotides not matched to a gene: 12. Here the CDR3 reads CSARKQGQQNSPLHF. For the CDR3, the DNA is TGCAGTGCCCGTAAACAGGGGCAACAGAATTCACCCCTCCACTTT.

This clonotype has more than one count but fewer than ten. J is TRBJ2-1 and V is TRBV7-2; no definite D call. V dropped 0 bases and J dropped 6 bases, with 3 bases sitting between them. Germline CDR1 SGHTA, CDR2 FQGNSA. The CDR3 is 12 amino acids. DNA of the CDR3: TGTGCCAGCAGCTTAGCGGTCAATGAGCAGTTCTTC. Translating gives CASSLAVNEQFF.

This sequence joins TRBV7-2 and TRBJ2-3; D may be TRBD2 (5 bases). Trimming shortened V by 3 bases and J by 3 bases, and 10 bases separated the two germline ends. Germline V gene sequence: CDR1 SGHTA, CDR2 FQGNSA. This CDR3 contains 14 residues. For the CDR3, the DNA is TGTGCCAGCAGCTTCCGTCGGAGGACAGATACGCAGTATTTT. This encodes CASSFRRRTDTQYF.

This chain links TRBV4-1 with TRBJ2-3; D is unclear. The CDR3 covers 13 residues. Germline V gives CDR1 MGHRA, CDR2 YSYEKL. The germline V and J ends were trimmed by 5 bases and 2 bases, with 8 bases remaining between them. The CDR3 coding sequence is TGCGCCAGCAGCGGCGAGCCCACAGATACGCAGTATTTT. Its translation is CASSGEPTDTQYF.

This chain links TRBV15 with TRBJ2-1; 9 nucleotides match TRBD1. CDR1 is LNHNV and CDR2 is YYDKDF in the germline V gene (reference sequence). The CDR3 length is 14 residues. V lost 5 bases and J lost 6; bases outside the gene matches: 5. The CDR3 nucleotides read TGTGCCACCAGCTTCCTGGGACAGGGCAATGAGCAGTTCTTC. Protein sequence: CATSFLGQGNEQFF.